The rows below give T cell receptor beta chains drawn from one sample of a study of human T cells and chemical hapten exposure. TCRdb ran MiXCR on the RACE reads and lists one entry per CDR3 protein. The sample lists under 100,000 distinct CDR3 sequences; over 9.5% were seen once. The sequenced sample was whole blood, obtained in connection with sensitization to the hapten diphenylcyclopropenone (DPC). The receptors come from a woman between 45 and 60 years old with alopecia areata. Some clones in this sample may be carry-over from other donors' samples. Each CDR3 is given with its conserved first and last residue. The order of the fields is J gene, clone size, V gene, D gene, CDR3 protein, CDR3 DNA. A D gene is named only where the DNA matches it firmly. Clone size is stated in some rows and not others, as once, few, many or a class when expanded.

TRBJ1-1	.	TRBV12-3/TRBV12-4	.	CASSSPGDTEAFF	TGTGCCAGCAGTTCGCCAGGGGATACTGAAGCTTTCTTT
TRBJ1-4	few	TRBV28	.	CASSPPQVLNEKLFF	TGTGCCAGCAGTCCCCCCCAGGTCCTGAATGAAAAACTGTTTTTT
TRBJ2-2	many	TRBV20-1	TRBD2	CSARGGTSGSNTGELFF	TGCAGTGCTAGAGGAGGGACTAGCGGGTCGAACACCGGGGAGCTGTTTTTT
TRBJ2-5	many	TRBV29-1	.	CSVLLSQETQYF	TGCAGCGTTCTTCTGAGCCAAGAGACCCAGTACTTC
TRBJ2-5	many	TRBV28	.	CASSLGGVETQYF	TGTGCCAGCAGTTTGGGGGGAGTAGAGACCCAGTACTTC
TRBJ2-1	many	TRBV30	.	CAWSVQPYNEQFF	TGTGCCTGGAGTGTTCAGCCTTACAATGAGCAGTTCTTC
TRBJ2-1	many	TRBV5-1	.	CASSLVPQSGNEQFF	TGCGCCAGCAGCTTGGTTCCGCAGAGCGGGAATGAGCAGTTCTTC
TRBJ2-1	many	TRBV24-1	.	CATSDSYTDGYNEQFF	TGTGCCACCAGTGATTCCTATACGGACGGCTACAATGAGCAGTTCTTC
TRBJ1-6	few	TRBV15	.	CATSRRPVLKSPLHF	TGTGCCACCAGCCGGCGACCCGTACTGAAGTCACCCCTCCACTTT
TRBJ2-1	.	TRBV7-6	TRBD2	CASQVIAGVKYNEQFF	TGTGCCAGCCAGGTCATAGCGGGAGTTAAGTACAATGAGCAGTTCTTC
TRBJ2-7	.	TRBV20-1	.	CSAYFYRAGEQYF	TGCAGTGCCTACTTCTACAGGGCCGGCGAGCAGTACTTC
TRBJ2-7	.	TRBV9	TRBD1	CASSVKTGAEQYF	TGTGCCAGCAGCGTTAAGACAGGGGCCGAGCAGTACTTC
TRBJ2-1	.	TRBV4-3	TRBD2	CASSQDWGAGGSRGEQFF	TGCGCCAGCAGCCAAGATTGGGGAGCGGGAGGGTCTAGAGGGGAGCAGTTCTTC
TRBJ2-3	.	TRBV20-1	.	CSARDPGGSTDTQYF	TGCAGTGCTAGAGATCCAGGAGGGAGCACAGATACGCAGTATTTT